This T cell receptor beta chain was recovered during a study of shared clonotypes between healthy human individuals. General study results and limits: The study found 4.5% to 6% of naive CD4 clonotypes shared across a handful of donors. Naive subsets generally had larger estimated richness than memory subsets.

Clones were read by immunoSEQ multiplex PCR, and TCRdb kept only the in-frame ones, dropping some. Of 2 million to 3 million clones in the sample, 93% were seen once. To note about this clone: Antigen specificity is unknown.

The germline gives CDR1 SGHRS, CDR2 YFSETQ. CDR3 length: 15 residues. Trimming took 0 bases from V and 7 from J; bases not matched to a gene: 4. The genes are TRBV5-1 and TRBJ1-2, with 12 bases matching TRBD1. The sequenced sample was naive CD4+ T cells from PBMCs. Subset described: CD45RA+ positively selected. The TCR comes from a man younger than 30 in good health. Some clones in this sample may be carry-over from other donors' samples. The CDR3 nucleotides read TGCGCCAGCAGCTTGGAGGGACAGGGGGCTGGTGGCTACACCTTC. This encodes CASSLEGQGAGGYTF.